The sequence of this TCR beta chain was determined in a study of OX40 agonist ivuxolimab in advanced cancers. Background on the study: Partial responses were achieved by three patients: one hepatocellular carcinoma, two cutaneous melanoma. Study-level points and caveats: The antigen specificity of the peripheral T cells (those that were expanded) was not determined.

The repertoire was sequenced with immunoSEQ multiplex PCR; TCRdb's copy has only in-frame clones and lacks some. Of around 77,000 clones in the sample, over 85% were seen once. Blood got drawn at baseline, again on cycle 4 day 1, and then on cycle 7 day 1. About this clone itself: The target antigen is unknown.

Here the sequenced sample was CD4+ or CD8+ T cells sorted from blood, taken in a trial of the OX40 agonist ivuxolimab. The clonotype was recovered from an adult with an advanced solid tumor such as melanoma, head and neck, liver or kidney cancer.

CDR3 bases: TGTGCCAGCAGTTCACTCGGTATGAGAGGGAATGAGCAGTTCTTC. It yields the protein CASSSLGMRGNEQFF. The gene calls are TRBV6-5 and TRBJ2-1, with D maybe TRBD2 (5 bases). V gave up 4 bases and J gave up 7 bases, with 17 bases separating them. The germline V gene has CDR1 MNHEY and CDR2 SVGAGI. The length of the CDR3 is 15 residues.